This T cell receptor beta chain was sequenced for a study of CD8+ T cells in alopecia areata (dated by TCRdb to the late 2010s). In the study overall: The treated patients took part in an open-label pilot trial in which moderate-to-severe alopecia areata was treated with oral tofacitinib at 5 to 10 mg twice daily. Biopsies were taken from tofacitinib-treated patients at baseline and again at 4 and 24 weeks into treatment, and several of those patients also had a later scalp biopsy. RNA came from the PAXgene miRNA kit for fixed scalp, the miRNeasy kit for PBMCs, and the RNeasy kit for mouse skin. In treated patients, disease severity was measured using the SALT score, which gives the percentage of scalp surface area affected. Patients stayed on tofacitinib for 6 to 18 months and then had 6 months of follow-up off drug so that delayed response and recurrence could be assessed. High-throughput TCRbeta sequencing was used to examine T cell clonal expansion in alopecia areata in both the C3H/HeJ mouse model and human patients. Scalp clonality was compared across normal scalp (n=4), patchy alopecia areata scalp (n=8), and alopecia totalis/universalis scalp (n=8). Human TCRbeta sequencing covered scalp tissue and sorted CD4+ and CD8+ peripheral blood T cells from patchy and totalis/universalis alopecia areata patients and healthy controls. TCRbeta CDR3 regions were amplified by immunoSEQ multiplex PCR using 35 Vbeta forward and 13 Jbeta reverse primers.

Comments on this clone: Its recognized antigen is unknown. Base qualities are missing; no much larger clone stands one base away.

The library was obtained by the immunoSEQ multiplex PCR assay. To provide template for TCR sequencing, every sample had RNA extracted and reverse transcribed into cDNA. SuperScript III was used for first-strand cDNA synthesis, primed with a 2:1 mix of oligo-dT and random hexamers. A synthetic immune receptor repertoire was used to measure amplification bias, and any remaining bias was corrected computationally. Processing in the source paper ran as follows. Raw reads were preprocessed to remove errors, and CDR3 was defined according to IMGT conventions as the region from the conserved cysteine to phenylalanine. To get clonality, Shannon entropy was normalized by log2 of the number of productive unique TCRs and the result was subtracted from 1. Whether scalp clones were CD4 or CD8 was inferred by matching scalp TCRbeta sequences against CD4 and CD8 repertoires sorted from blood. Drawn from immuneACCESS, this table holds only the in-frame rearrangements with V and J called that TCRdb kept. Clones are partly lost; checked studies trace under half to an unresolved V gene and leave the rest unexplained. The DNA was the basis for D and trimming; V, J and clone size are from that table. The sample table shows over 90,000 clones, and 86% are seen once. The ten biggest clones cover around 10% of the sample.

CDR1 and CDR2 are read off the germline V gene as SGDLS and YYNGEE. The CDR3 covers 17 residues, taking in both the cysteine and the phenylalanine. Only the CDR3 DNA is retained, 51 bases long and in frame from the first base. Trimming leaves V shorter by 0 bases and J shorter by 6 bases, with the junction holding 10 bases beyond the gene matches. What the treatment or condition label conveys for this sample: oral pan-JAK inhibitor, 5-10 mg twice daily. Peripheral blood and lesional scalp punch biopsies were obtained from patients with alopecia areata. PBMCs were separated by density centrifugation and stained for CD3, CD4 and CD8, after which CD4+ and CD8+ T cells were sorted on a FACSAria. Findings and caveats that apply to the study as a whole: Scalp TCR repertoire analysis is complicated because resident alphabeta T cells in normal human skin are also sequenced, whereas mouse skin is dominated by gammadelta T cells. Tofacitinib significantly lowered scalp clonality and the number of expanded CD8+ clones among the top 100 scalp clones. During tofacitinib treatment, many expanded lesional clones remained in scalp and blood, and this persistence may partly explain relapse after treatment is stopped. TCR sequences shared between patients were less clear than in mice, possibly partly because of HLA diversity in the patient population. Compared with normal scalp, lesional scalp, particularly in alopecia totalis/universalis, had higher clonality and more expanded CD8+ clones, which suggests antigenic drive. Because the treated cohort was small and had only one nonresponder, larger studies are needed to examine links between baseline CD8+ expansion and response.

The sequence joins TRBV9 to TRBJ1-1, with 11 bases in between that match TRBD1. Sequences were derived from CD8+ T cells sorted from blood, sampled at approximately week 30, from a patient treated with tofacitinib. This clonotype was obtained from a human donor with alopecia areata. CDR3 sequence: CASSVGPAGQGVSEAFF. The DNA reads TGTGCCAGCAGCGTAGGGCCCGCGGGACAGGGGGTCTCTGAAGCTTTCTTT. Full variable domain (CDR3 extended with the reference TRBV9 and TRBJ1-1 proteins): DSGVTQTPKHLITATGQRVTLRCSPRSGDLSVYWYQQSLDQGLQFLIQYYNGEERAKGNILERFSAQQFPDLHSELNLSSLELGDSALYFCASSVGPAGQGVSEAFFGQGTRLTVV.